This T cell receptor beta chain was documented in a study of blood T cell repertoires in COVID-19. Background on the study: PBMCs, B-cell-depleted T cells, or T cells provided the cDNA or gDNA that made up the material.

Participant-reported clinical history was the basis for cohort assignment. Some clones are missing from TCRdb's copy, which holds only in-frame ones; the method was immunoSEQ multiplex PCR. The table records about 230,000 clones, under 85% of them present only once. This TCR derives from a man between 60 and 75 years old who had recovered from COVID-19. The sample taken for sequencing was PBMCs or T cells enriched from blood (not recorded which).

The CDR3 DNA is TGTGCCAGCAGCTTAGGGACTAGCGGGGGGCTAGCCAAAAACATTCAGTACTTC. As protein: CASSLGTSGGLAKNIQYF. V gene TRBV7-9 combines with J gene TRBJ2-4, with 14 bases aligning to TRBD2. Losses at the gene ends were 1 base for V and 0 bases for J; bases not matched to a gene: 2. This CDR3 is built from 18 residues. CDR1 and CDR2 from the germline V gene are SEHNR and FQNEAQ (reference sequence).